This passage covers 32 T cell receptor beta chains from one sample sequenced in a study of blood T cell repertoires in COVID-19. The assay was immunoSEQ multiplex PCR, and TCRdb's table has in-frame clones only and misses some. This sample has more than 200,000 clones, with 86% found just once. Sequencing used peripheral blood. The receptors here all came from a young man with active or convalescent COVID-19.

This clone was detected a few times. The V and J genes are TRBV28 and TRBJ2-2; TRBD2 is a possible D gene (5 bases). The CDR3 is 13 residues long. CDR1 is MDHEN and CDR2 is SYDVKM in the germline V gene. Deletions cut 5 bases from V and 6 bases from J, with 10 bases between. The CDR3 DNA reads TGTGCCAGCAGTCGGGGTAAACCCGGGGAGCTGTTTTTT. Protein product: CASSRGKPGELFF.

In nucleotides, the CDR3 is TGCGCCAGCAGTGAGCTCCCCGCCGGGGAGCTGTTTTTT. This translates into CASSELPAGELFF. The V call is TRBV10-1, the J call TRBJ2-2; the D is unclear. The germline CDR1 and CDR2 sequences are WNHNN and SYGVQD (reference sequence). The CDR3 has 13 residues. Trimming left V 2 bases short and J 6 bases short, with 7 bases between.

This chain uses TRBV19 with TRBJ1-5; TRBD1 agrees at 8 bases. The J segment lost 7 bases and the V segment lost 7 bases, leaving 15 bases of the junction unmatched. Per germline, CDR1 LNHDA and CDR2 SQIVND (reference sequence). This CDR3 region has 16 residues. This CDR3 reads CASTAKLGQGFQPQHF. The DNA of the CDR3 is TGTGCCAGTACCGCAAAGCTAGGACAGGGATTCCAGCCCCAGCATTTT.

The chain employs TRBV7-8 and TRBJ2-7, with D perhaps matching TRBD1 (6 bases). The CDR3 is 14 amino acids. V was cut by 1 base and J by 2 bases, with 9 bases left in between. Germline V gene data show CDR1 as SGHVS and CDR2 as FQNEAQ. The CDR3 spells CASSLEGQTYEQYF. In nucleotides, the CDR3 is TGTGCCAGCAGCTTAGAGGGACAAACCTACGAGCAGTACTTC.

Only a few counts were recorded for this clone. The chain carries TRBV4-2 and TRBJ1-1; no definite D call. Trimming took 0 bases from V and 7 from J, leaving 15 bases between them. The CDR3 is 15 amino acids. In germline, CDR1 is LGHNA, CDR2 YNFKEQ. The CDR3 sequence: CASSQDFIQPSEAFF. CDR3 bases: TGTGCCAGCAGCCAAGATTTTATACAGCCGAGTGAAGCTTTCTTT.

The chain is built from TRBV18 and TRBJ2-3; 11 bases line up with TRBD2. Germline trimming cut 3 bases from V and 2 bases from J; bases unmatched to any gene: 4. The CDR3 has 16 amino acids. Germline CDR1 is KGHSH and CDR2 is LQKENI. The CDR3 bases are TGTGCCAGCTCACCGCCTAGCGGGGGGTACACAGATACGCAGTATTTT. It is translated as CASSPPSGGYTDTQYF. Supplemented by reference TRBV18 and TRBJ2-3, the full variable domain reads NAGVMQNPRHLVRRRGQEARLRCSPMKGHSHVYWYRQLPEEGLKFMVYLQKENIIDESGMPKERFSAEFPKEGPSILRIQQVVRGDSAAYFCASSPPSGGYTDTQYFGPGTRLTVL.

This clone has a single count. The chain is built from TRBV10-1 and TRBJ2-7; D call uncertain. Trimming took 2 bases from V and 2 from J, leaving 7 bases between them. The CDR3 is 13 amino acids. CDR1 is WNHNN, CDR2 SYGVQD, per germline (reference sequence). The CDR3 region is CASSETNTYEQYF. CDR3 nucleotide sequence: TGCGCCAGCAGTGAGACCAACACCTACGAGCAGTACTTC.

The chain combines TRBV6-5 with TRBJ2-6; weak D call: TRBD2 (5 bases). Germline assignment: CDR1 MNHEY and CDR2 SVGAGI. CDR3 size: 15 residues. Trimming removed 4 bases from V and 2 bases from J, with 9 bases in between. For the CDR3, the DNA is TGTGCCAGCAGTTCGTCGAGGGCTGGGGCCAACGTCCTGACTTTC. Protein sequence: CASSSSRAGANVLTF.

V and J are TRBV7-2 and TRBJ1-3; D remains ambiguous. The CDR3 runs 16 residues. Trimming shortened V by 1 base and J by 0 bases, and 10 bases separated the two germline ends. Germline CDR1 and CDR2: SGHTA and FQGNSA. CDR3 coding DNA: TGTGCCAGCAGCTTAGGTAATTCCGTCTCTGGAAACACCATATATTTT. Translation gives CASSLGNSVSGNTIYF.

The rearrangement uses TRBV4-3 and TRBJ1-3, with D perhaps matching TRBD1 (5 bases). The germline V and J ends were trimmed by 1 base and 0 bases, with 16 bases remaining between them. Germline CDR1 is LGHNA and CDR2 is YSLEER. The CDR3 loop spans 18 amino acids. The CDR3 nucleotides read TGCGCCAGCAGCCAAGGTATTAGTGTGGACACCTCTGGAAACACCATATATTTT. The encoded protein is CASSQGISVDTSGNTIYF.

The chain carries TRBV18 and TRBJ1-2; D is possibly TRBD1 (5 bases). V was pared by 3 bases and J by 2 bases, with 16 bases between. This CDR3 spans 16 amino acids. CDR1 KGHSH and CDR2 LQKENI come from the germline V gene. The CDR3 nucleotides are TGTGCCAGCTCACCTACGGTTGCGTCAGGGAACTATGGCTACACCTTC. Amino acid sequence: CASSPTVASGNYGYTF.

This chain connects TRBV27 to TRBJ2-7; 10 bases are a match to TRBD1. Germline-derived CDR1 and CDR2 are MNHEY and SMNVEV (reference sequence). After removal of 0 bases from V and 4 bases from J, the junction contained 3 bases not matched to a gene. The CDR3 contains 15 residues. CDR3 sequence (DNA): TGTGCCAGCAGTTTATCGCCGGGACAGGGGTACGAGCAGTACTTC. It specifies CASSLSPGQGYEQYF.

The chain is built from TRBV9 and TRBJ2-4; the D gene is possibly TRBD2 (6 bases). Germline CDR1 and CDR2: SGDLS and YYNGEE. CDR3 length equals 14 residues. Trimming took 0 bases from V and 11 from J, leaving 15 bases between them. CDR3 nucleotide sequence: TGTGCCAGCAGCGTAGGGGCAGGGACTGGGGTTCAGTACTTC. Amino acids: CASSVGAGTGVQYF.

J is TRBJ2-7 and V is TRBV7-8, with D possibly being TRBD2 (7 bases). CDR1 is SGHVS and CDR2 is FQNEAQ in the germline V gene. Trimming shortened V by 3 bases and J by 0 bases, and 18 bases separated the two germline ends. The CDR3 is 17 amino acids. The chain's CDR3 is CASSLENRGASSYEQYF. The CDR3 DNA reads as TGTGCCAGCAGCTTGGAGAACCGGGGGGCGAGCTCCTACGAGCAGTACTTC. Variable domain in full (rest from reference TRBV7-8 and TRBJ2-7): GAGVSQSPRYKVAKRGQDVALRCDPISGHVSLFWYQQALGQGPEFLTYFQNEAQLDKSGLPSDRFFAERPEGSVSTLKIQRTQQEDSAVYLCASSLENRGASSYEQYFGPGTRLTVT.

This clone was counted between two and nine times. The chain is built from TRBV3-1 (or the pseudogene TRBV3-2) and TRBJ1-2; the match to TRBD1 covers 9 bases. Germline CDR1 reads LGHDT; CDR2 reads YNNKEL (reference sequence). After removal of 4 bases from V and 5 bases from J, the junction contained 2 bases not matched to a gene. The CDR3 has 13 amino acids. CDR3 sequence (DNA): TGTGCCAGCAGCCGACAGGGGGGATATGGCTACACCTTC. Its translation is CASSRQGGYGYTF.

This clone was counted a few times. V is TRBV19 and J is TRBJ2-7, with 8 bases identical to TRBD1. V lost 5 bases, J lost 2 bases, and 8 bases stayed unmatched. The CDR3 extends over 15 amino acids. CDR1 and CDR2 (germline): LNHDA, SQIVND (reference sequence). CDR3 residues: CASSPNRGWTYEQYF. The CDR3 nucleotides read TGTGCCAGTAGTCCAAACAGGGGGTGGACCTACGAGCAGTACTTC.

The chain's CDR3 is CAWSETTGWEAFF. The CDR3 coding sequence is TGTGCCTGGAGTGAAACGACAGGGTGGGAAGCTTTCTTT. V is TRBV30 and J is TRBJ1-1; 7 bases are a match to TRBD1. Trimming at V came to 1 base and at J to 8 bases, leaving 7 bases not matched to a gene. This CDR3 spans 13 amino acids. Germline assignment: CDR1 GTSNPN and CDR2 SVGIG (reference sequence).

This clone was counted once. The rearrangement joins TRBV9 to TRBJ1-1; D ambiguous. Per germline, CDR1 SGDLS and CDR2 YYNGEE. The V end was cut by 0 bases, the J end by 5 bases, with 11 bases between. The CDR3 spans 14 residues. The CDR3 protein is CASSVDGVGTEAFF. The CDR3 bases are TGTGCCAGCAGCGTAGACGGGGTGGGTACTGAAGCTTTCTTT.

The chain couples TRBV4-2 to TRBJ2-1; D is perhaps TRBD1 (5 bases). CDR1 and CDR2 (germline): LGHNA, YNFKEQ. CDR3 size: 15 residues. The germline V and J ends were trimmed by 4 bases and 4 bases, with 14 bases remaining between them. DNA for the CDR3: TGTGCCAGCAGCCCCGCGACCAGACAGTACAATGAGCAGTTCTTC. Residues: CASSPATRQYNEQFF.

Only one count was recorded for this clone. The chain recombines TRBV19 with TRBJ2-3; a possible D gene is TRBD2 (6 bases). This CDR3 is built from 14 residues. Germline V gene data show CDR1 as LNHDA and CDR2 as SQIVND (reference sequence). Trimming took 4 bases from V and 4 from J, leaving 12 bases between them. The CDR3 loop reads CASSTLASADTQYF. The CDR3 DNA follows: TGTGCCAGTAGTACCCTAGCGAGTGCAGATACGCAGTATTTT.

This chain connects TRBV3-1 (or the pseudogene TRBV3-2) to TRBJ1-4, with 8 bases matching TRBD1. Germline V gene lookup returns CDR1 LGHDT and CDR2 YNNKEL (reference sequence). The CDR3 sequence is 18 residues long. After removal of 1 base from V and 6 bases from J, the junction contained 13 bases not matched to a gene. The CDR3 coding sequence is TGTGCCAGCAGCCAAGTGTTATCAACAGGGGGTGGAGATGAAAAACTGTTTTTT. Its protein product is CASSQVLSTGGGDEKLFF.

A single count supports this clone. The rearrangement links TRBV5-1 to TRBJ1-5, with 9 bases that match TRBD1. Germline V gene data show CDR1 as SGHRS and CDR2 as YFSETQ. The CDR3 has 13 residues. With 7 bases clipped from V and 5 bases from J, the junction kept 4 bases outside the gene matches. The CDR3 is CASRDRADQPQHF. Written as DNA, the CDR3 is TGCGCCAGCCGGGACAGGGCGGATCAGCCCCAGCATTTT.

The rearrangement links TRBV5-6 to TRBJ1-2; D call uncertain. Germline V gives CDR1 SGHDT, CDR2 YYEEEE. The CDR3 consists of 14 residues. V gave up 1 base and J gave up 3 bases, with 10 bases separating them. The DNA for the CDR3 is TGTGCCAGCAGCTTGTGGGAGGCTGACTATGGCTACACCTTC. Translation: CASSLWEADYGYTF.

V and J are TRBV2 and TRBJ2-7; 7 nucleotides match TRBD1. There are 13 residues in the CDR3. V shed 8 bases and J 2 bases; nucleotides not matched to a gene: 6. Germline CDR1 reads SNHLY; CDR2 reads FYNNEI. This chain's CDR3 is CASGRQGPYEQYF. The DNA for the CDR3 is TGTGCCAGCGGCCGACAGGGCCCCTACGAGCAGTACTTC.

The chain carries TRBV5-1 and TRBJ2-5, with TRBD2 identical over 14 bases. The CDR3 length is 18 residues. V shed 0 bases, J shed 5 bases, and the junction held 9 bases outside the gene matches. Germline CDR1 SGHRS, CDR2 YFSETQ. As DNA, the CDR3 is TGCGCCAGCAGCTTGGGAGGGACTAGCGGGGGACGTGTGGAGACCCAGTACTTC. This codes for CASSLGGTSGGRVETQYF.

DNA for the CDR3: TGTGCCAGCAGTTCCAGGACAGGTCGAGAAGAGACCCAGTACTTC. Its protein is CASSSRTGREETQYF. This rearrangement joins TRBV6-5 to TRBJ2-5, with 7 bases that match TRBD1. The CDR3 length is 15 residues. With 4 bases clipped from V and 3 bases from J, the junction kept 8 bases outside the gene matches. Germline V gives CDR1 MNHEY, CDR2 SVGAGI.

The chain employs TRBV5-8 and TRBJ2-3, with 7 positions matching TRBD2. Germline-derived CDR1 and CDR2 are SGHTS and YDEGEE. V lost 6 bases to trimming and J lost 1 base; unmatched junction nucleotides: 14. This CDR3 is 17 amino acids long. The CDR3 sequence: CASTRSRGSRGTDTQYF. As DNA, the CDR3 is TGTGCCAGCACCAGGTCGCGGGGGTCGAGGGGCACAGATACGCAGTATTTT.

This CDR3 reads CASSISAQGATGEQYF. In DNA form, the CDR3 reads TGTGCCAGTAGTATCTCCGCCCAGGGGGCGACCGGCGAGCAGTACTTC. The chain joins TRBV19 to TRBJ2-7, with 8 bases identical to TRBD1. Germline CDR1 reads LNHDA; CDR2 reads SQIVND (reference sequence). The trim removed 3 bases at V and 6 bases at J, leaving 13 bases unmatched. This CDR3 region has 16 residues.

V usage is TRBV5-1 and J usage is TRBJ2-1; 7 bases align to TRBD2. The CDR3 sequence is 15 residues long. V gave up 0 bases and J gave up 4 bases; unmatched junction bases: 4. Germline assignment: CDR1 SGHRS and CDR2 YFSETQ. Here the CDR3 DNA reads TGCGCCAGCAGCTTGGCTGGCGGGGGTTACAATGAGCAGTTCTTC. Its protein product is CASSLAGGGYNEQFF.

The chain carries TRBV6-6 and TRBJ1-2; no firm D call. The CDR3 covers 15 residues. CDR1 is MNHNY and CDR2 is SVGAGI in the germline V gene (reference sequence). Trimming pared 7 bases from V and 7 bases from J, leaving 22 bases between. This CDR3 is CASILSGYLIGGYTF. The CDR3 DNA is TGTGCCAGCATATTGTCCGGGTACCTTATCGGTGGCTACACCTTC.

The V and J genes are TRBV5-3 and TRBJ1-6; 7 nucleotides line up with TRBD1. TRBV5-3 is annotated as an ORF whose role is uncertain. The CDR3 runs 14 residues. Trimming removed 0 bases from V and 7 bases from J; junction bases left unmatched: 1. The CDR3 here is CARSLGRGNSPLHF. The CDR3 DNA sequence: TGTGCCAGAAGCTTGGGCAGGGGGAATTCACCCCTCCACTTT.

This chain connects TRBV19 to TRBJ2-1; 10 nucleotides line up with TRBD1. Germline values: CDR1 LNHDA, CDR2 SQIVND (reference sequence). V shed 9 bases and J 5 bases; nucleotides not matched to a gene: 10. This CDR3 comprises 15 residues. The CDR3 region has the DNA TGTGCCAGCCGGGACAGGGGACGAATCGACAATGAGCAGTTCTTC. Translating it yields CASRDRGRIDNEQFF.